The rows below give T cell receptor beta chains drawn from one sample of a study of shared clonotypes between healthy human individuals. Libraries were prepared by immunoSEQ multiplex PCR; TCRdb keeps only in-frame clonotypes and omits some of them. The data contain over a million clones, 96% of them singletons. The specimen was naive CD4+ T cells sorted from blood. Receptors were obtained from a man between 25 and 39 years old in good health. CDR3s include the opening cysteine and the closing phenylalanine or tryptophan.

v_gene	CDR3aa
TRBV7-9	CASSLVSYNEQFF
TRBV18	CASSPGGETQYF
TRBV10-2	CASIGLAGGIMSSTDTQYF
TRBV18	CASSPSTGELFF
TRBV11-2	CASSLVPVRENQETQYF
TRBV19	CASSSGLAGDGEQYF
TRBV29-1	CSVDGPPGSAVRGEQYF
TRBV2	CASGTAGGPDTQYF
TRBV6-1	CASSDVRQGLETQYF
TRBV15	CATSRDLGGRGTGELFF
TRBV9	CASSVAGDPSTDTQYF
TRBV6-5	CASSYSSNMNTEAFF
TRBV10-1	CASSEGGQFYEQYF
TRBV5-6	CASSSSSHEQFF
TRBV9	CASSGQGAFEKLFF
TRBV29-1	CSVVHSDPAYEQYF
TRBV5-4	CASSLVGRLGSQETQYF
TRBV14	CASSPGLAGATDTQYF
TRBV6-5	CASRSRDRGYTEAFF
TRBV7-3	CASSEGLAGPYNEQFF
TRBV14	CASSPRPGLLTDTQYF
TRBV7-9	CASSETGTSLRELFF
TRBV14	CASSLGRGITGELFF
TRBV27	CASSFEWNTEAFF
TRBV5-4	CASSLGKTEAFF
TRBV5-1	CASMTGANTEAFF
TRBV4-3	CASSQERLAVNEQYF
TRBV30	CAWSLGLAGENIQYF
TRBV6-7	CAPKAGGHSKAFF
TRBV6-5	CASSYLGSNQPQHF
TRBV14	CASSLGPAVGGYTF
TRBV28	CASTSGVTEQFF
TRBV6-5	CASSSPAGVADEQYF
TRBV10-2	CASHSERREQFF
TRBV20-1	CSAIARETQYF
TRBV6-6	CASSPLAGSSYNEQFF
TRBV5-4	CASSPSVGNYGYTF
TRBV19	CASSMGDSSYNEQFF
TRBV20-1	CSARPQETQYF
TRBV5-1	CASSLVGTYEQYF
TRBV2	CASSGYGREGSNEQFF
TRBV7-2	CASSRPGRGETQYF